These T cell receptor beta chains were read from a single sample in a study of T-cell memory formation after mild COVID-19. TCRdb passed the 5' RACE reads through MiXCR, listing each CDR3 protein once. The table includes 350,000 to 500,000 distinct CDR3 sequences, approximately 18% detected once. The specimen sequenced was PBMCs or a T cell subset sorted from them (not recorded which). The receptor source for this set is a man younger than 30 who had mild COVID-19 (a few samples of this study predate the infection). Cell type and time point are not known. Both conserved end residues are part of each CDR3. The D gene is left open where the match is weak. Not every row has a clone size; where given, it reads once, few, many or a size class.

D gene | J gene | V gene | clone size | CDR3 DNA | CDR3 protein
. | TRBJ1-3 | TRBV27 | few | TGTGCCAGCAGTTTACGGAACTCTGGAAACACCATATATTTT | CASSLRNSGNTIYF
. | TRBJ2-1 | TRBV21-1 | . | TGTGCCAGCAGCAAAAGCCGGCCAGAGCAGTTCTTC | CASSKSRPEQFF
. | TRBJ1-2 | TRBV5-1 | many | TGTGCCAGCAGCTTGGGAGGGACCAACTATGGCTACACCTTC | CASSLGGTNYGYTF
. | TRBJ2-2 | TRBV7-9 | . | TGTGCCAGCAGCACCCCAGGGAACACCGGGGAGCTGTTTTTT | CASSTPGNTGELFF
TRBD1 | TRBJ1-5 | TRBV2 | . | TGTGCCAGCAGTGAAGAGGGGGCGAATCAGCCCCAGCATTTT | CASSEEGANQPQHF
. | TRBJ2-3 | TRBV10-3 | . | TGTGCCATCAGTGAGTTTGGGGCTGGCACAGATACGCAGTATTTT | CAISEFGAGTDTQYF
. | TRBJ2-5 | TRBV5-1 | many | TGCGCCAGCAGCGGGGGGCAAGAGACCCAGTACTTC | CASSGGQETQYF
. | TRBJ1-2 | TRBV25-1 | . | TGTGCCAGCACCCCCGGGAGCGTCAGTGGCTACACCTTC | CASTPGSVSGYTF
. | TRBJ1-1 | TRBV7-9 | few | TGTGCCAGCAGCTTAGCGGTGCTAACTGAAGCTTTCTTT | CASSLAVLTEAFF
. | TRBJ1-6 | TRBV20-1 | . | TGCAGTGCTAGTCAGGGGAGAGCACCCCTCCACTTT | CSASQGRAPLHF
TRBD1 | TRBJ2-7 | TRBV18 | few | TGTGCCAGCTCAGGCGACAGGGACGAGCAGTACTTC | CASSGDRDEQYF
TRBD1 | TRBJ1-1 | TRBV18 | . | TGTGCCAGCTCACCAAGGGGAGGGGGCGTTGAAGCTTTCTTT | CASSPRGGGVEAFF
. | TRBJ1-1 | TRBV9 | . | TGTGCCAGCAGCGCCCGGGCGGTTGAAGGGACTGAAGCTTTCTTT | CASSARAVEGTEAFF
TRBD2 | TRBJ2-1 | TRBV7-2 | many | TGTGCCAGCAGCTTACGGGAGCGGGGGGTCACCTCCTACAATGAGCAGTTCTTC | CASSLRERGVTSYNEQFF
. | TRBJ2-7 | TRBV10-3 | many | TGTGCCACCCGGGCTACCCTATCCTACGAGCAGTACTTC | CATRATLSYEQYF
. | TRBJ1-2 | TRBV6-1 | . | TGTGCCAGCAGTGAAGCTAGGGGGGTGGGCTATGGCTACACCTTC | CASSEARGVGYGYTF
TRBD2 | TRBJ2-3 | TRBV5-6 | . | TGTGCCAGCAGCTCCGTCCCAGGGACTAGCGGGGGGGTCGGGGATGAACCACCAGATACGCAGTATTTT | CASSSVPGTSGGVGDEPPDTQYF
. | TRBJ2-3 | TRBV4-3 | . | TGCGCCAGCAGCCAAGATGGCCGCCCAGATACGCAGTATTTT | CASSQDGRPDTQYF
TRBD2 | TRBJ2-5 | TRBV5-8 | once | TGTGCCAGCAGCTGGCCTTTCGCGGGGGGGCAAGAGACCCAGTACTTC | CASSWPFAGGQETQYF
. | TRBJ1-5 | TRBV4-3 | few | TGCGCCAGCAGCCAGAGCGGGACGGGCAATCAGCCCCAGCATTTT | CASSQSGTGNQPQHF
. | TRBJ2-7 | TRBV6-5 | . | TGTGCCAGCAGTTCTCTAGGGACCTACGAGCAGTACTTC | CASSSLGTYEQYF
TRBD2 | TRBJ2-7 | TRBV7-8 | few | TGTGCCAGCAGCTTCCGCGGGTCTAGCGGGGGGGCCTACGAGCAGTACTTC | CASSFRGSSGGAYEQYF
. | TRBJ2-1 | TRBV4-1 | . | TGCGCCAGCAGCCAGGGAATATTGAGCTCCTACAATGAGCAGTTCTTC | CASSQGILSSYNEQFF
. | TRBJ1-2 | TRBV4-3 | few | TGCGCCAGCAGCCAAGATACCAGGGGATACATTGGCTACACCTTC | CASSQDTRGYIGYTF
. | TRBJ1-1 | TRBV29-1 | few | TGCAGCGTCCATTCAGGGGACACTGAAGCTTTCTTT | CSVHSGDTEAFF
TRBD2 | TRBJ2-3 | TRBV20-1 | few | TGCAGTGCTAGAGAATATAGACTAGCGGGAGTCACAGATACGCAGTATTTT | CSAREYRLAGVTDTQYF
TRBD1 | TRBJ1-1 | TRBV12-3/TRBV12-4 | many | TGTGCCAGCAGTGTCCAGGGGGTCGCTGAAGCTTTCTTT | CASSVQGVAEAFF
. | TRBJ2-4 | TRBV12-3/TRBV12-4 | . | TGTGCCAGCAGCGTACCAGGGTGGAACATTCAGTACTTC | CASSVPGWNIQYF